This is a list of T cell receptor beta chains from one sample in a study of Graves' ophthalmopathy and Graves' hyperthyroidism. TCRdb reanalysed the multiplex PCR reads using MiXCR and keeps one entry per CDR3 protein. The sample lists around 1,000,000 distinct CDR3 sequences, approximately 35% occurring once. Sequenced material: peripheral blood or thyroid tissue (not recorded which). The receptors shown here come from an adult man with Graves' hyperthyroidism. CDR3s include the opening cysteine and the closing phenylalanine or tryptophan. A D gene is named only where the DNA matches it firmly. Clone size appears in some rows only: once, few, many, or a class for an expanded clone.

v_gene	abundance	d_gene	j_gene	CDR3nt	CDR3aa
TRBV29-1	.	.	TRBJ2-3	TGCAGCGGCCGCGCAGGGGGAGGAGATACGCAGTATTTT	CSGRAGGGDTQYF
TRBV10-3	.	.	TRBJ2-6	TGTGCCATCAGTGAGCAGACAGGTCTGGCTAACGTCCTGACTTTC	CAISEQTGLANVLTF
TRBV2	.	TRBD2	TRBJ2-2	TGTGCCAGCAGCCCACGGGGGGTTAGCGGTAACACCGGGGAGCTGTTTTTT	CASSPRGVSGNTGELFF
TRBV6-5	.	.	TRBJ2-7	TGTGCCAGCATCCGGTTGGGGGACTACGAGCAGTACTTC	CASIRLGDYEQYF
TRBV20-1	.	.	TRBJ1-5	TGCAGCGCTAGAGAGGGGACTCAGCCCCAGCATTTT	CSAREGTQPQHF
TRBV5-4	.	.	TRBJ1-5	TGTGCCAGCAATCGACGGGGGGAGCCCCAGCATTTT	CASNRRGEPQHF
TRBV15	.	TRBD1	TRBJ2-5	TGTGCCACCCGTCGACAGGGTGCGGAGACCCAGTACTTC	CATRRQGAETQYF
TRBV7-2	.	TRBD1	TRBJ1-4	TGTGCCAGCAGCTTCTTGGACAGGGGTGGAAGGGAGAAACTGTTTTTT	CASSFLDRGGREKLFF
TRBV20-1	many	TRBD1	TRBJ1-1	TGCAGTGCTAGAGCGACAGGGGGCACTGAAGCTTTCTTT	CSARATGGTEAFF
TRBV2	few	.	TRBJ2-7	TGTGCCAGCAGTGAAGAGGTACGGACCTACGAGCAGTACTTC	CASSEEVRTYEQYF
TRBV9	.	TRBD2	TRBJ2-3	TGTGCCAGCAGCTTAGGAAGCGGGATTATGGCAGATACGCAGTATTTT	CASSLGSGIMADTQYF
TRBV7-8	many	TRBD2	TRBJ2-7	TGTGCCAGCAGCCGGACTAGCGATCACTACGAGCAGTACTTC	CASSRTSDHYEQYF
TRBV5-1	many	TRBD1	TRBJ2-2	TGCGCCAGCAGCTTGGCGGGACAGGGGACCGGGGAGCTGTTTTTT	CASSLAGQGTGELFF
TRBV10-3	.	TRBD1	TRBJ2-6	TGTGCCATCAGCCAAGGGACAGGGGTAGGGCTATCGACTGGGGCCAACGTCCTGACTTTC	CAISQGTGVGLSTGANVLTF
TRBV6-5	.	.	TRBJ1-4	TGTGCCAGCAGTTACTCTCAGGCCAATGAAAAACTGTTTTTT	CASSYSQANEKLFF
TRBV10-3	few	.	TRBJ1-1	TGTGCCATCAGTGGGCCACTGGCCAGAATGAACACTGAAGCTTTCTTT	CAISGPLARMNTEAFF
TRBV24-1	few	.	TRBJ1-5	TGTGCCACCAGCCCTGGCGGGGGGCGCAGCAATCAGCCCCAGCATTTT	CATSPGGGRSNQPQHF
TRBV6-2/TRBV6-3	.	.	TRBJ1-1	TGTGCCAGCAGTTACTCCAACTTTGCGGGCGGGGGAGCTTTCTTT	CASSYSNFAGGGAFF
TRBV9	few	TRBD1	TRBJ2-2	TGTGCCAGCAGCGGCCCCGGGACAGGGAACACCGGGGAGCTGTTTTTT	CASSGPGTGNTGELFF
TRBV10-3	.	.	TRBJ2-1	TGTGCCATCAGGGAGGGGGACAATGAGCAGTTCTTC	CAIREGDNEQFF
TRBV7-2	many	.	TRBJ2-5	TGTGCCAGCAGACTTACTAGACAGAACCACCAAGAGACCCAGTACTTC	CASRLTRQNHQETQYF
TRBV7-9	many	.	TRBJ2-7	TGTGCCAGCAGCTTAGTCCCAGGGACAACCTACGAGCAGTACTTC	CASSLVPGTTYEQYF
TRBV4-2	.	TRBD2	TRBJ2-3	TGTGCCAGCAGCTTCAGGGCGGGAGGTGCAGATACGCAGTATTTT	CASSFRAGGADTQYF
TRBV20-1	many	.	TRBJ2-7	TGCAGTGCTAGACGGACTGACGGACAGTACTTC	CSARRTDGQYF
TRBV20-1	many	TRBD1	TRBJ1-5	TGCAGTGCGCCGAAACAGGGGGCAGGGCAGCCCCAGCATTTT	CSAPKQGAGQPQHF
TRBV29-1	many	.	TRBJ2-7	TGCAGCGTTGTAGGGGGGGGCGGAACCTACGAGCAGTACTTC	CSVVGGGGTYEQYF
TRBV2	few	.	TRBJ2-7	TGTGCCAGCAGTGAAGCGCTCCCCCCGGGAGGGGACAGGGAATTTTACGAGCAGTACTTC	CASSEALPPGGDREFYEQYF
TRBV10-3	many	.	TRBJ2-7	TGTGCCATCAGTGAAAGAAGTCCCCCCGAGCAGTACTTC	CAISERSPPEQYF
TRBV20-1	.	TRBD2	TRBJ2-3	TGCAGTGCTAGAGGGTCGGGGGGGCCTAGCACAGATACGCAGTATTTT	CSARGSGGPSTDTQYF
TRBV25-1	.	TRBD1	TRBJ2-7	TGTGCCAGTAGCCGGGACAGGACATTC	CASSRDRTF
TRBV29-1	many	TRBD2	TRBJ2-7	TGCAGCGTTGAGGCGGGACTAGCGGGAGACTACGAGCAGTACTTC	CSVEAGLAGDYEQYF
TRBV7-2	few	.	TRBJ1-3	TGTGCCAGCAGCTTACACCGGGAAGGCACCATATATTTT	CASSLHREGTIYF
TRBV25-1	few	TRBD1	TRBJ1-1	TGTGCCAGCAGCTCACAGGGGGTCCACACTGAAGCTTTCTTT	CASSSQGVHTEAFF
TRBV10-2	.	.	TRBJ2-7	TGTGCCAGCAGTTACGTGGGGCAGACCTACGAGCAGTGCTTC	CASSYVGQTYEQCF
TRBV7-3	.	TRBD2	TRBJ2-2	TGTGCCAGCAGCGCGGGACTAGCGGGTAACACCGGGGAGCTGTTTTTT	CASSAGLAGNTGELFF
TRBV4-1	.	.	TRBJ1-5	TGCGCCAGCAGCGACAGGACCCGTAATCAGCCCCAGCATTTT	CASSDRTRNQPQHF
TRBV10-3	many	TRBD2	TRBJ2-7	TGTGCCATCAGTGAGGGTAGCGGGAGATGGAGGGAGTACTTC	CAISEGSGRWREYF
TRBV7-2	.	.	TRBJ1-2	TGTGCCAGCATCTCTAGGGGTGCGAATGGCTACACCTTC	CASISRGANGYTF
TRBV2	many	TRBD1	TRBJ1-4	TGTGCCAGCAGATCCGGGACAGGGCTGTTTTTT	CASRSGTGLFF
TRBV6-5	many	TRBD2	TRBJ2-5	TGTGCCAGCAGTTACTCGCGGGGGGGCGGGGAGACCCAGTACTTC	CASSYSRGGGETQYF
TRBV25-1	.	.	TRBJ1-6	TGTGCCAGCAGTTTAATGGCAGGGGAGTTTGGTAATTCACCCCTCCACTTT	CASSLMAGEFGNSPLHF
TRBV29-1	once	.	TRBJ1-2	TGCAGCGTTGCTAGCGGGAGTACCTCCGGGGATGGCTACACCTTC	CSVASGSTSGDGYTF
TRBV20-1	many	.	TRBJ1-5	TGCAGTGCTAGAGTTTCCCAGGGGAATCAGCCCCAGCATTTT	CSARVSQGNQPQHF
TRBV10-3	many	.	TRBJ2-7	TGTGCCATCAGTGAGTCGGTTGGGAGTGAGCAGTACTTC	CAISESVGSEQYF
TRBV7-9	many	.	TRBJ1-2	TGTGCCAGCAGCTTCGGACGTATGGAAACTAACTATGGCTACACCTTC	CASSFGRMETNYGYTF
TRBV24-1	few	.	TRBJ1-2	TGTGCCACCAGTGATTTTGGCTCAACCTATGGCTACACCTTC	CATSDFGSTYGYTF
TRBV24-1	many	.	TRBJ2-2	TGTGCCACCAGCGGAGCTTGGGCGAACGGGGAGCTGTTTTTT	CATSGAWANGELFF
TRBV5-5	.	.	TRBJ2-7	TGTGCCAGCAGCTCCTCGGTTGGTGATTTGTACTTC	CASSSSVGDLYF
TRBV9	many	.	TRBJ2-2	TGTGCCAGCAGCGTCGGGGGGCACACCGGGGAGCTGTTTTTT	CASSVGGHTGELFF
TRBV11-2	many	.	TRBJ1-5	TGTGCCAGCAGCTTAGGGAATTTTGGCAATCAGCCCCAGCATTTT	CASSLGNFGNQPQHF
TRBV4-1	.	.	TRBJ1-1	TGCGCCAGCAGCCAAGACCTCGTTTTTGGCATTGATAACACTGAAGCTTTCTTT	CASSQDLVFGIDNTEAFF
TRBV5-1	many	.	TRBJ1-2	TGCGCCAGCAGCTTGGCCATGGGGGAGGATGGCTACACCTTC	CASSLAMGEDGYTF
TRBV5-1	.	TRBD2	TRBJ2-7	TGCGCCAGCAGCCATAGGACTAGCGGGATAAAGGGCTACGAGCAGTACTTC	CASSHRTSGIKGYEQYF
TRBV6-2/TRBV6-3	many	TRBD1	TRBJ2-7	TGTGCCAGCGGGTGGACAGGGGTCTACGAGCAGTACTTC	CASGWTGVYEQYF